The 20 T cell receptor beta chains below come from one sample, sequenced in a study of patients with pleural tuberculosis. TCRdb recomputed calls from the reads with MiXCR, one row per CDR3 protein. This repertoire shows 25,000 to 35,000 distinct CDR3 sequences, approximately 20% found once; its top ten account for roughly 3.4%. Sequencing input: peripheral blood. These receptors were collected from a human donor with pleural tuberculosis.

This clonotype rates as medium-sized. The chain has TRBV6-1 and TRBJ1-2; possibly TRBD1 for D (6 bases). Germline CDR1 reads MNHNS; CDR2 reads SASEGT. CDR3 length: 12 residues. The V end was cut by 11 bases, the J end by 4 bases, with 14 bases between. The CDR3 is CAGTDSFYGYTF. The CDR3 DNA follows: TGTGCCGGAACGGACAGCTTCTATGGCTACACCTTC.

This clonotype was seen ten or more times. The J gene is TRBJ2-5, the V gene TRBV7-2; TRBD2 agrees at 9 bases. The CDR3 is made up of 16 amino acids. The V gene's germline CDR1 is SGHTA and CDR2 FQGNSA. The V gene end was trimmed by 2 bases and the J gene end by 5 bases; junction bases not matched to a gene: 9. The DNA for the CDR3 is TGTGCCAGCAGCTTACTTGGGCGGGGGGGAGGCGAGACCCAGTACTTC. Residues: CASSLLGRGGGETQYF.

This clonotype occurred many times. The V call is TRBV20-1, the J call TRBJ1-4; unclear D gene. V was cut by 3 bases and J by 5 bases, with 22 bases left in between. CDR1 is DFQATT and CDR2 is SNEGSKA in the germline V gene (reference sequence). This CDR3 region has 17 residues. CDR3 region: CSASSRRLRGPNEKLFF. CDR3 nucleotide sequence: TGCAGTGCTAGTAGTCGGCGTCTTCGGGGTCCAAATGAAAAACTGTTTTTT.

The chain couples TRBV5-1 to TRBJ2-7; D is perhaps TRBD1 (7 bases). Germline loops: CDR1 SGHRS, CDR2 YFSETQ. V was pared by 1 base and J by 5 bases, with 28 bases between. The length of the CDR3 is 19 residues. The CDR3 sequence is CASSLYPPRRTGGSHEQYF. The DNA of the CDR3 is TGCGCCAGCAGCTTGTACCCCCCCCGGCGGACAGGAGGGTCCCACGAGCAGTACTTC.

Within the sample, this clonotype is medium-sized. In DNA, the CDR3 is TGTGCCAGCAGTTCCCCGGGTCATACGCAGTATTTT. Encoded protein: CASSSPGHTQYF. V is TRBV27 and J is TRBJ2-3; no firm D call. CDR1 is MNHEY, CDR2 SMNVEV, per germline (reference sequence). The CDR3 spans 12 residues. Trimming removed 4 bases at V and 7 bases at J, with 9 bases between.

This clonotype was seen repeatedly, ten times or more. The V and J genes are TRBV12-3 or TRBV12-4 and TRBJ1-5; tentatively, D is TRBD1 (5 bases). This CDR3 contains 15 residues. With 3 bases removed from V and 0 bases from J, the gap between germline ends came to 9 bases. The CDR3 DNA follows: TGTGCCAGCAGTTTGGGACCCTATAGCAATCAGCCCCAGCATTTT. Translating it yields CASSLGPYSNQPQHF.

Many counts were recorded for this clonotype. The V and J genes are TRBV20-1 and TRBJ2-1; tentatively, D is TRBD1 (6 bases). The germline V gene encodes CDR1 DFQATT and CDR2 SNEGSKA (reference sequence). The CDR3 has 15 residues. Trimming removed 6 bases at V and 0 bases at J, with 15 bases between. CDR3 in amino acids: CSAQRGWASYNEQFF. CDR3 in DNA: TGCAGTGCCCAGAGGGGGTGGGCCTCCTACAATGAGCAGTTCTTC.

This clonotype was observed once. Just one base apart from a much larger clone, this may be a read error. The gene calls are TRBV11-2 and TRBJ2-5; D gene unclear. The CDR3 extends over 14 amino acids. Per germline, CDR1 SGHAT and CDR2 FQNNGV. CDR3 sequence (DNA): TGTTCCAGCAGCTTAGGATCGGGTACGGGGACCCAGTACTTC. This codes for CSSSLGSGTGTQYF.

This clonotype was seen more than once but under ten times. V gene TRBV5-6 combines with J gene TRBJ2-3, with 7 bases matching TRBD2. The CDR3 runs 16 residues. Germline assignment: CDR1 SGHDT and CDR2 YYEEEE. Trimming cost V 0 bases and J 3 bases; bases outside gene matches: 7. The CDR3 loop is CASSLASEGGTDTQYF. In DNA, the CDR3 is TGTGCCAGCAGCTTGGCCTCGGAGGGAGGGACAGATACGCAGTATTTT. The variable domain in full, with the rest retrieved from reference TRBV5-6 and TRBJ2-3, is DAGVTQSPTHLIKTRGQQVTLRCSPKSGHDTVSWYQQALGQGPQFIFQYYEEEERQRGNFPDRFSGHQFPNYSSELNVNALLLGDSALYLCASSLASEGGTDTQYFGPGTRLTVL.

This clonotype was counted at least ten times. This chain links TRBV28 with TRBJ1-2; a possible D gene is TRBD1 (6 bases). Germline assignment: CDR1 MDHEN and CDR2 SYDVKM. V was trimmed by 7 bases and J by 8 bases, leaving 17 bases between them. The CDR3 extends over 13 amino acids. The CDR3 DNA sequence: TGTGCCAGCATCGAACAGGGTTCAGACGGCTACACCTTC. It specifies CASIEQGSDGYTF.

Points on this clonotype: This sequence may be a read error, since a much larger clone differs from it by one base. The rearrangement joins TRBV19 to TRBJ2-3; TRBD2 is a possible D gene (5 bases). This CDR3 region has 14 residues. Per germline, CDR1 LNHDA and CDR2 SQIVND (reference sequence). Trimming shortened V by 7 bases and J by 6 bases, and 17 bases separated the two germline ends. Here the CDR3 reads CASNIRTSVDTQYF. CDR3 DNA sequence: TGTGCCAGTAATATTCGGACTTCCGTCGATACGCAGTATTTT.

In regard to this clonotype: No conserved phenylalanine or tryptophan ends this CDR3, so it is likely a read error. This rearrangement joins TRBV6-5 to TRBJ1-2, with 11 bases aligning to TRBD1. The CDR3 contains 16 residues. The germline V gene has CDR1 MNHEY and CDR2 SVGAGI. CDR3 nucleotides: TGTGCCAACAGTTACCTCAGGACAGGGGGCTCATATGGCTACACCTCC. It specifies CANSYLRTGGSYGYTS.

The V gene is TRBV25-1, the J gene TRBJ2-5; tentatively, D is TRBD1 (8 bases). The germline V and J ends were trimmed by 2 bases and 4 bases, with 14 bases remaining between them. The CDR3 is 15 amino acids. CDR1 is MGHDK, CDR2 SYGVNS, per germline. CDR3 amino acids: CASSEGTGGGETQYF. Written as DNA, the CDR3 is TGTGCCAGCAGTGAAGGAACAGGGGGGGGAGAGACCCAGTACTTC.

Ten or more counts support this clonotype. V usage is TRBV20-1 and J usage is TRBJ2-7, with TRBD1 identical over 8 bases. CDR1 DFQATT and CDR2 SNEGSKA come from the germline V gene (reference sequence). The V segment lost 3 bases and the J segment 0 bases; nucleotides outside the gene matches: 4. The length of the CDR3 is 14 residues. Here the CDR3 reads CSARWDRSSYEQYF. The CDR3 bases are TGCAGTGCTAGGTGGGACAGGAGCTCCTACGAGCAGTACTTC.

This clonotype was seen many times. V is TRBV2 and J is TRBJ2-1, with 8 bases aligning to TRBD1. The CDR3 sequence is 15 residues long. Losses at the gene ends were 6 bases for V and 4 bases for J; bases not matched to a gene: 8. The germline V gene has CDR1 SNHLY and CDR2 FYNNEI. The CDR3 sequence is CASSRPDRAYNEQFF. CDR3 sequence (DNA): TGTGCCAGCAGCCGTCCGGACAGGGCATACAATGAGCAGTTCTTC. The variable domain in full, with the rest retrieved from reference TRBV2 and TRBJ2-1, is EPEVTQTPSHQVTQMGQEVILRCVPISNHLYFYWYRQILGQKVEFLVSFYNNEISEKSEIFDDQFSVERPDGSNFTLKIRSTKLEDSAMYFCASSRPDRAYNEQFFGPGTRLTVL.

A remark on this clonotype: One base away lies a much larger clone, so this may be a sequencing read error. The chain uses TRBV3-1 and TRBJ2-2; D may be TRBD2 (6 bases). The CDR3 spans 14 residues. The germline V gene has CDR1 LGHDT and CDR2 YNNKEL (reference sequence). CDR3 nucleotides: TGTGCCAGCCGCTCGGGGGTGAACACCGGGGGGCTGTTTTTT. It codes for CASRSGVNTGGLFF.

This clonotype was observed at least ten times. V and J are TRBV20-1 and TRBJ2-7; 10 nucleotides match TRBD1. CDR3 length: 13 residues. Germline V gene data show CDR1 as DFQATT and CDR2 as SNEGSKA (reference sequence). J gave up 7 bases and V 7 bases, and 10 bases lay outside the gene matches. CDR3 region: CSGTRDRGYEQYF. The CDR3 coding sequence is TGCAGTGGGACCCGGGACAGGGGATATGAGCAGTACTTC.

A word on this clonotype: At one end the junction does not follow the germline gene, possibly because of a read error. The J gene is TRBJ2-7, the V gene TRBV3-1; possibly TRBD1 for D (6 bases). The CDR3 totals 15 residues. The V gene's germline CDR1 is LGHDT and CDR2 YNNKEL (reference sequence). As DNA, the CDR3 is TGTTCCAGCAGCCCTAAAACAGGGAGCTCCTACGAGCAGTACTTC. Residues: CSSSPKTGSSYEQYF.

This clonotype came up many times. The gene calls are TRBV12-3 or TRBV12-4 and TRBJ1-1, with D tentatively TRBD1 (6 bases). Trimming removed 5 bases from V and 5 bases from J, with 9 bases in between. This CDR3 has 12 residues. CDR3 nucleotide sequence: TGTGCCAGCAGTCGGGGGCGGACTGAAGCTTTCTTT. It codes for CASSRGRTEAFF.

This clonotype came up many times. V and J are TRBV19 and TRBJ2-2; perhaps D is TRBD1 or TRBD2 (5 bases each). CDR1 and CDR2 (germline): LNHDA, SQIVND (reference sequence). Trimming stripped 8 bases from V and 6 bases from J, with 16 bases between. The length of the CDR3 is 14 residues. The CDR3 region is CASRGGSSPGELFF. DNA for the CDR3: TGTGCCAGTCGGGGCGGGTCTAGCCCCGGGGAGCTGTTTTTT.